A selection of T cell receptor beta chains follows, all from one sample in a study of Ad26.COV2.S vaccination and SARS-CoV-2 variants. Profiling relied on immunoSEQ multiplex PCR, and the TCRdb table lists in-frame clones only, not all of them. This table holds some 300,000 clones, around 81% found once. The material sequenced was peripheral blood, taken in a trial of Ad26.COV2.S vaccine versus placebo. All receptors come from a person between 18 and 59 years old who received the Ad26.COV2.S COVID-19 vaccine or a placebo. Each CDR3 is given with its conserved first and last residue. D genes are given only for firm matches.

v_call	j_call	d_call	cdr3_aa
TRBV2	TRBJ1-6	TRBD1	CASRATGTGIRRTNSPLHF
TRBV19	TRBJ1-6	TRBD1	CASSPPDRKNSPLHF
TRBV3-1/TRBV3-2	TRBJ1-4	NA	CASSHQGPNEKLFF
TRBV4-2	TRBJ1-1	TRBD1	CASSESQGAMAEAFF
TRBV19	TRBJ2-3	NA	CASSISHPTDTQYF
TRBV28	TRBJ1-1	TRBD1	CASSLNGDRVNTEAFF
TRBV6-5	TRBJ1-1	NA	CASRNTRSNTEAFF
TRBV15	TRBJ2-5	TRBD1	CATSRGRQGQYQETQYF
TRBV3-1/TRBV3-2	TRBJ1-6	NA	CASSQPKGRNNYNSPLHF
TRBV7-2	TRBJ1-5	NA	CASSSGVQPQHF
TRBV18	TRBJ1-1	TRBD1	CASSTGQLNTEAFF
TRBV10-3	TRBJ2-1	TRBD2	CAIATTPGLAGSDEQFF
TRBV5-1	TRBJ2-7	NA	CASSLEGGSSYEQYF
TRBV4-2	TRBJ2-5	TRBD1	CASSQEGTGDQETQYF
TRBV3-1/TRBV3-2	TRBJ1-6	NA	CASSAPGRLNSPLHF
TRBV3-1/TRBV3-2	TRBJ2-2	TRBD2	CASSLYQTSGTNTGELFF
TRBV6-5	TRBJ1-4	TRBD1	CASSYGGQGYEKLFF
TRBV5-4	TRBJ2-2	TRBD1	CASSKGQGYNTGELFF
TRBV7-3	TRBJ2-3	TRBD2	CASSLTSGGRDTQYF
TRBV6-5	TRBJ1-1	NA	CASWMNTEAFF
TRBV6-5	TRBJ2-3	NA	CASTLPLTDTQYF
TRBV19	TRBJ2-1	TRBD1	CASSIESLPGTGVIDEQFF
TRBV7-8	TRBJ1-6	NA	CASSLVDSPLHF
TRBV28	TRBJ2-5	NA	CASSLSQGLGETQYF
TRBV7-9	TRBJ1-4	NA	CASSLSWGQDNEKLFF
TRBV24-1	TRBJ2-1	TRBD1	CATSVGGDHYNEQFF
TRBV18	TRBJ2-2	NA	CASSLTGSWELFF
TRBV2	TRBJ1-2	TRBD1	CASSAGGGYGYTF
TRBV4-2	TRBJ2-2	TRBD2	CASSQVWRGAGELFF
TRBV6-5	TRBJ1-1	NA	CASSFTRPGNTEAFF
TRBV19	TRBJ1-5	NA	CATRSTPHQPQHF
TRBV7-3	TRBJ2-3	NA	CASSQAPGTDTQYF
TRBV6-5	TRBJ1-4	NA	CASTRTTTNEKLFF
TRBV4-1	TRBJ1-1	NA	CASSQESQSNTEAFF
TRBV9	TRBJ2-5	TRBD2	CASSVGLAGRETQYF
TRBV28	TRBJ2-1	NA	CASSSEGLPGVQQFF
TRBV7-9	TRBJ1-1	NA	CASSLELQPPFF
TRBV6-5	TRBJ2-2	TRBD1	CASSQTGFGELFF